This T cell receptor (beta chain) was sequenced for a study of cytomegalovirus exposure and HLA in healthy donors. The PCR used 60 Vbeta and 13 Jbeta primers. Here immunoSEQ multiplex PCR was the method, and the copy in TCRdb shows in-frame clones only, minus some. The table lists about 190,000 clones, about 80% of them singletons. This clone was seen only a few times. Germline V gene data show CDR1 as SGHNT and CDR2 as YYREEE (reference sequence). The germline V and J ends were trimmed by 4 bases and 2 bases, with 12 bases remaining between them. The CDR3 is made up of 14 amino acids. This receptor was obtained from a woman between 40 and 50 years old in good health and CMV-seronegative. J is TRBJ1-2 and V is TRBV5-4; D ambiguous. The sequenced sample consisted of PBMCs. CDR3 in amino acids: CASSPEGRNYGYTF. CDR3 coding DNA: TGTGCCAGCAGCCCTGAGGGTCGAAACTATGGCTACACCTTC.